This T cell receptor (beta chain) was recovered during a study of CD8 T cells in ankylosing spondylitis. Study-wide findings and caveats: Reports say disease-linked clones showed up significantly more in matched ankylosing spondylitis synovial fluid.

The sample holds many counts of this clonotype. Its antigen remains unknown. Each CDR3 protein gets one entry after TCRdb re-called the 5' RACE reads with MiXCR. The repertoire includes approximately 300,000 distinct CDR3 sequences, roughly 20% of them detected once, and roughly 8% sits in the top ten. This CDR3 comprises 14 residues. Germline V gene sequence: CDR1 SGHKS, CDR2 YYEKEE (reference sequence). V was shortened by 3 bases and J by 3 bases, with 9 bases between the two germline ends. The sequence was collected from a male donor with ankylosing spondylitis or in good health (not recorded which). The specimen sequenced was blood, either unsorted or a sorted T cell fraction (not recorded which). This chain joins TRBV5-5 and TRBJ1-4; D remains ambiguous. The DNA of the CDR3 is TGTGCCAGCAGCTGGCAACCTTCTAATGAAAAACTGTTTTTT. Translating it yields CASSWQPSNEKLFF.